Each of the 26 T cell receptor beta chains below was sequenced from the same sample in a study of vaccination effects on CD4 cells after COVID-19. Only in-frame clones appear in the TCRdb table, and some are missing; sequencing was by immunoSEQ multiplex PCR. The sample lists approximately 61,000 clones; roughly 72% were seen once. These TCRs are of unknown antigen specificity. Pools of viral peptides were used by the ViraFEST assay to expand antigen-specific CD4+ T cells ahead of sequencing. Investigators separated out CD4+ T cells once around 9 days of culture had passed. Vaccination of participants consisted of two doses of either the BNT162b2 or mRNA-1273 vaccine. The source material was CD4+ T cells from PBMCs cultured with HCoV-229E spike peptides, sampled after COVID-19 vaccination. These TCRs come from a human donor who received a COVID-19 vaccine.

This chain uses TRBV10-2 with TRBJ1-3, with 7 bases matching TRBD1. This CDR3 contains 15 residues. J lost 4 bases, V lost 4 bases, and 7 bases had no gene match. Germline CDR1 is WSHSY and CDR2 is SAAADI. In DNA form, the CDR3 reads TGCGCCAGCAGTGGCACAGGGGAAACGGGAAACACCATATATTTT. The encoded protein is CASSGTGETGNTIYF.

V usage is TRBV5-1 and J usage is TRBJ1-5; TRBD1 agrees at 10 bases. V lost 4 bases, J lost 10 bases, and 11 bases stayed unmatched. Germline V gene data show CDR1 as SGHRS and CDR2 as YFSETQ. There are 15 residues in the CDR3. The CDR3 spells CASSAGTGDSGPQHF. As DNA, the CDR3 is TGCGCCAGCAGCGCGGGGACAGGGGATTCTGGACCCCAGCATTTT.

The chain employs TRBV19 and TRBJ2-5; the D gene is possibly TRBD1 (6 bases). The CDR3 covers 15 residues. The germline V gene has CDR1 LNHDA and CDR2 SQIVND (reference sequence). V lost 2 bases, J lost 1 base, and 11 bases lay in between. The CDR3 spells CASSIMGAAQETQYF. CDR3 bases: TGTGCCAGTAGTATAATGGGGGCAGCCCAAGAGACCCAGTACTTC.

V usage is TRBV4-3 and J usage is TRBJ1-3; TRBD1 might be the D (6 bases). V dropped 0 bases and J dropped 3 bases, with 18 bases sitting between them. The CDR3 consists of 18 residues. Germline CDR1 reads LGHNA; CDR2 reads YSLEER. CDR3 protein: CASSQEALGALSGNTIYF. DNA of the CDR3: TGCGCCAGCAGCCAAGAAGCGTTGGGGGCGCTAAGTGGAAACACCATATATTTT.

This clone was picked up a small number of times. The genes are TRBV29-1 and TRBJ1-1, with D unresolved. CDR1 is SQVTM, CDR2 ANQGSEA, per germline. The CDR3 has 12 residues. Trimming shortened V by 0 bases and J by 7 bases, and 9 bases separated the two germline ends. The CDR3 DNA reads as TGCAGCGTTGAAGATAGGGTACGTGAAGCTTTCTTT. As protein: CSVEDRVREAFF. Together with reference TRBV29-1 and TRBJ1-1, the CDR3 gives the full variable domain: SAVISQKPSRDICQRGTSLTIQCQVDSQVTMMFWYRQQPGQSLTLIATANQGSEATYESGFVIDKFPISRPNLTFSTLTVSNMSPEDSSIYLCSVEDRVREAFFGQGTRLTVV.

The rearrangement joins TRBV2 to TRBJ2-3, with 9 bases lining up with TRBD2. This CDR3 comprises 15 residues. V was clipped by 4 bases and J by 2 bases; unmatched bases: 4. Per the germline V gene, CDR1 is SNHLY and CDR2 is FYNNEI. CDR3 region: CASSGQRGDTDTQYF. DNA of the CDR3: TGTGCCAGCAGTGGGCAGCGGGGGGACACAGATACGCAGTATTTT.

The rearrangement joins TRBV6-5 to TRBJ1-2; D is undetermined. The length of the CDR3 is 14 residues. V was trimmed by 5 bases and J by 2 bases, leaving 12 bases between them. Germline V gene data show CDR1 as MNHEY and CDR2 as SVGAGI. CDR3 residues: CASSPLTPNYGYTF. CDR3 nucleotide sequence: TGTGCCAGCAGTCCACTAACACCCAACTATGGCTACACCTTC.

This sequence joins TRBV11-3 and TRBJ1-4, with TRBD1 identical over 7 bases. The length of the CDR3 is 18 residues. Germline V gene sequence: CDR1 SGHNT, CDR2 YENEEA. With 0 bases clipped from V and 0 bases from J, the junction kept 7 bases outside the gene matches. CDR3 region: CASSLDPGTETTNEKLFF. CDR3 in DNA: TGTGCCAGCAGCTTAGACCCTGGGACAGAGACAACTAATGAAAAACTGTTTTTT.

This sequence joins TRBV7-2 and TRBJ1-3; maybe TRBD1 (5 bases). In germline, CDR1 is SGHTA, CDR2 FQGNSA. V was cut by 3 bases and J by 8 bases, with 17 bases left in between. The CDR3 runs 15 residues. CDR3 sequence: CASSLDFSGYYTIYF. Written as DNA, the CDR3 is TGTGCCAGCAGCTTGGATTTTTCAGGGTACTACACCATATATTTT.

This clone was seen a few times. The V call is TRBV7-9, the J call TRBJ2-2; D not resolved. CDR1 and CDR2 from the germline V gene are SEHNR and FQNEAQ (reference sequence). V was trimmed by 5 bases and J by 2 bases, leaving 12 bases between them. CDR3 length: 15 residues. CDR3 in amino acids: CASSQVGANTGELFF. In DNA, the CDR3 is TGTGCCAGCAGCCAGGTCGGAGCTAACACCGGGGAGCTGTTTTTT.

The chain carries TRBV6-5 and TRBJ2-5; either TRBD1 or TRBD2 may fit D (5 bases each). Trimming stripped 10 bases from V and 2 bases from J, with 17 bases between. CDR3 size: 14 residues. Per germline, CDR1 MNHEY and CDR2 SVGAGI. CDR3: CAIRTGTTQETQYF. As DNA, the CDR3 is TGTGCCATCAGAACCGGGACCACACAAGAGACCCAGTACTTC.

The chain employs TRBV3-1 (or the pseudogene TRBV3-2) and TRBJ1-1; no reliable D call. Trimming removed 2 bases from V and 6 bases from J, with 10 bases in between. The germline V gene has CDR1 LGHDT and CDR2 YNNKEL (reference sequence). The CDR3 has 13 residues. CDR3 DNA sequence: TGTGCCAGCAGCCAATCTGTCGGGGCTGAAGCTTTCTTT. This encodes CASSQSVGAEAFF.

This clone was picked up one time. This chain's CDR3 is CASSGPGLTLGTQYF. The CDR3 coding sequence is TGTGCCAGCAGTGGCCCCGGCCTGACCCTGGGGACCCAGTACTTC. The J gene is TRBJ2-5, the V gene TRBV2; D gene uncertain. Germline loops: CDR1 SNHLY, CDR2 FYNNEI. The CDR3 is 15 amino acids. V lost 4 bases and J lost 7, with 19 bases in between.

This CDR3 reads CASRRGAEGAFLQEYF. The CDR3 DNA follows: TGTGCCAGCAGGCGGGGGGCTGAGGGGGCCTTCCTCCAGGAGTACTTC. The chain has TRBV5-6 and TRBJ2-4, with D possibly being TRBD2 (8 bases). Deletions cut 5 bases from V and 14 bases from J, with 29 bases between. The germline CDR1 and CDR2 sequences are SGHDT and YYEEEE. The CDR3 is made up of 16 amino acids.

V gene TRBV24-1 combines with J gene TRBJ1-1; D gene uncertain. This CDR3 has 13 amino acids. Trimming stripped 1 base from V and 7 bases from J, with 9 bases between. CDR1 is KGHDR, CDR2 SFDVKD, per germline. The CDR3 sequence: CATSDLGPDEAFF. In nucleotides, the CDR3 is TGTGCCACCAGTGATTTAGGGCCTGATGAAGCTTTCTTT.

The chain links TRBV9 to TRBJ1-2; D is possibly TRBD1 (5 bases). V dropped 3 bases and J dropped 8 bases, with 20 bases sitting between them. The germline gives CDR1 SGDLS, CDR2 YYNGEE. This CDR3 has 15 residues. The CDR3 nucleotides are TGTGCCAGCAGCGGCCGGGACGGACCACTCGGAGGCTACACCTTC. Encoded protein: CASSGRDGPLGGYTF.

This sequence joins TRBV27 and TRBJ2-2; a possible D gene is TRBD1 (7 bases). Trimming took off 6 bases at V and 2 bases at J, with 13 bases between the two ends. This CDR3 has 15 residues. Germline assignment: CDR1 MNHEY and CDR2 SMNVEV (reference sequence). CDR3 sequence reads: CASRVRDSNTGELFF. CDR3 sequence (DNA): TGTGCCAGCAGAGTGCGGGACAGTAACACCGGGGAGCTGTTTTTT.

The V call is TRBV3-1 (or the pseudogene TRBV3-2), the J call TRBJ2-1; D remains ambiguous. The CDR3 covers 14 residues. Germline V lookup: CDR1 LGHDT, CDR2 YNNKEL (reference sequence). Between the trimmed V and J ends, which lost 1 base and 6 bases, there was a span of 10 bases. The CDR3 bases are TGTGCCAGCAGCCAAGGTCAGATCAGCAATGAGCAGTTCTTC. It specifies CASSQGQISNEQFF.

The genes are TRBV4-3 and TRBJ2-5; D ambiguous. The germline gives CDR1 LGHNA, CDR2 YSLEER. V lost 0 bases to trimming and J lost 4 bases, with 12 bases between them. CDR3 size: 15 residues. CDR3 bases: TGCGCCAGCAGCCAAGATTACTTCCACTCAGAGACCCAGTACTTC. Its protein product is CASSQDYFHSETQYF.

V gene TRBV6-2 or TRBV6-3 combines with J gene TRBJ1-6; D gene unclear. The germline V gene has CDR1 MNHEY and CDR2 SVGEGT. This CDR3 comprises 15 residues. Trimming stripped 2 bases from V and 1 base from J, with 6 bases between. The CDR3 DNA reads TGTGCCAGCAGTTACGGACTATCCTATAATTCACCCCTCCACTTT. It specifies CASSYGLSYNSPLHF.

This clone was observed a single time. The chain is built from TRBV4-1 and TRBJ2-7; TRBD1 aligns across 7 bases. The CDR3 consists of 15 residues. V was clipped by 0 bases and J by 5 bases; unmatched bases: 7. The germline gives CDR1 MGHRA, CDR2 YSYEKL. This chain's CDR3 is CASSQDGRDRDEQYV. Written as DNA, the CDR3 is TGCGCCAGCAGCCAAGATGGGCGCGACAGGGACGAGCAGTACGTC.

This clone has just one count. The chain combines TRBV5-4 with TRBJ2-1; TRBD2 matches 10 bases. V lost 2 bases and J lost 3; bases outside the gene matches: 2. Looked up from germline, CDR1 is SGHNT and CDR2 is YYREEE (reference sequence). The CDR3 contains 15 residues. CDR3 amino acids: CASSLAGGHYNEQFF. The DNA for the CDR3 is TGTGCCAGCAGCTTAGCGGGGGGGCACTACAATGAGCAGTTCTTC.

The chain has TRBV18 and TRBJ2-1; 7 bases agree with TRBD2. Trimming cost V 3 bases and J 4 bases; bases outside gene matches: 12. This CDR3 comprises 17 residues. Germline CDR1 reads KGHSH; CDR2 reads LQKENI. This chain's CDR3 is CASSPLPPQRGYNEQFF. The DNA of the CDR3 is TGTGCCAGCTCACCTCTTCCGCCCCAGCGGGGATACAATGAGCAGTTCTTC.

A few counts support this clone. The rearrangement links TRBV19 to TRBJ1-5; D is unclear. This CDR3 is 13 amino acids long. Germline V lookup: CDR1 LNHDA, CDR2 SQIVND (reference sequence). The V gene lost 8 bases and the J gene lost 0 bases, with 8 bases spanning the gap. CDR3 DNA: TGTGCCAGTGCGGCAGATAGCAATCAGCCCCAGCATTTT. Translated, it gives CASAADSNQPQHF.

V is TRBV9 and J is TRBJ2-1; 7 nucleotides match TRBD2. Germline CDR1 reads SGDLS; CDR2 reads YYNGEE. CDR3 length: 16 residues. V shed 4 bases and J 4 bases; nucleotides not matched to a gene: 11. The CDR3 DNA is TGTGCCAGCAGCCCCTCGGGCGGGGGAGGATACAATGAGCAGTTCTTC. Translating gives CASSPSGGGGYNEQFF.

This chain connects TRBV5-1 to TRBJ2-1; TRBD1 agrees at 9 bases. The V and J ends lost 4 bases and 9 bases, in that order; junction bases with no gene match: 8. CDR1 and CDR2 (germline): SGHRS, YFSETQ. This CDR3 contains 14 residues. CDR3 loop: CASSPLTGGGEQFF. In DNA, the CDR3 is TGCGCCAGCAGCCCGCTAACAGGGGGCGGTGAGCAGTTCTTC.